Below are 10 T cell receptor beta chains sequenced from a single sample in a study of siplizumab effects on memory and regulatory T cells. Clones were sequenced by immunoSEQ multiplex PCR, and TCRdb holds only the in-frame ones, with some missing. Counted here are some 100,000 clones, approximately 92% occurring once; the ten biggest clones make up just over 2.5%. The sequenced sample was CD4+ T cells sorted from blood. The source is a human donor in good health. Some clones in this sample may be carry-over from other donors' samples.

This chain uses TRBV21-1 with TRBJ2-3; whether TRBD2, the table's D call, matches the DNA was not checked. TRBV21-1 is termed a pseudogene. The CDR3 loop spans 22 amino acids. In nucleotides, the CDR3 is TGTGCCAGCAGCAAAGGAGGGGGATACCGAAGACTAGCGGGCCGCGCCACAGATACGCAGTATTTT. Its protein product is CASSKGGGYRRLAGRATDTQYF.

Here the CDR3 DNA reads TGCGCCAGCAGCCTCAGCCCCACAGATACGCAGTATTTT. Translated: CASSLSPTDTQYF. The chain employs TRBV5-1 and TRBJ2-3; no definite D call. V lost 4 bases to trimming and J lost 2 bases, with 8 bases between them. Germline CDR1 is SGHRS and CDR2 is YFSETQ. The CDR3 totals 13 residues.

The V and J genes are TRBV7-9 and TRBJ2-1; the D is unclear. Germline V CDR1 and CDR2: SEHNR, FQNEAQ (reference sequence). The V end lost 5 bases, the J end lost 5 bases, and 13 bases lay between the germline ends. The CDR3 runs 14 residues. The CDR3 is CASSPTRSDNEQFF. The CDR3 region has the DNA TGTGCCAGCAGCCCGACCAGGAGCGACAATGAGCAGTTCTTC.

The J gene is TRBJ2-3, the V gene TRBV18; perhaps TRBD1 as D (5 bases). The CDR3 consists of 14 residues. CDR1 is KGHSH, CDR2 LQKENI, per germline. CDR3 in amino acids: CVTTARTPRDTQYF. The CDR3 DNA reads as TGTGTTACGACAGCAAGGACCCCAAGGGATACGCAGTATTTT.

The chain links TRBV14 to TRBJ2-7; TRBD1 matches 11 bases. Per germline, CDR1 SGHDN and CDR2 FVKESK. The junction had 8 bases not matched to a gene; V was cut back by 5 bases and J by 5 bases. The CDR3 extends over 15 amino acids. The CDR3 is CASSTWTGGANEQYF. The CDR3 DNA is TGTGCCAGCAGCACATGGACAGGGGGCGCGAACGAGCAGTACTTC.

This chain uses TRBV6-5 with TRBJ2-1; no firm D call. V gave up 3 bases and J gave up 2 bases, with 8 bases separating them. Looked up from germline, CDR1 is MNHEY and CDR2 is SVGAGI. The CDR3 extends over 14 amino acids. CDR3 in amino acids: CASSYRWTYNEQFF. The CDR3 bases are TGTGCCAGCAGTTATAGGTGGACCTACAATGAGCAGTTCTTC.

J is TRBJ1-3 and V is TRBV6-5; D unclear. The CDR3 runs 15 residues. The germline V and J ends were trimmed by 0 bases and 1 base, with 7 bases remaining between them. Germline V lookup: CDR1 MNHEY, CDR2 SVGAGI. The chain's CDR3 is CASSYSEGSGNTIYF. The CDR3, as DNA: TGTGCCAGCAGTTACTCCGAAGGTTCTGGAAACACCATATATTTT.

V and J are TRBV5-4 and TRBJ1-2, with 10 bases matching TRBD1. The germline gives CDR1 SGHNT, CDR2 YYREEE (reference sequence). V lost 2 bases and J lost 0; bases outside the gene matches: 4. The CDR3 sequence is 16 residues long. The CDR3 is CASSFPGQGSNYGYTF. CDR3 bases: TGTGCCAGCAGCTTTCCGGGACAGGGGTCTAACTATGGCTACACCTTC.

A word on this clone: Other nucleotide sequences in the sample specify the same CDR3. The chain employs TRBV5-4 and TRBJ1-2, with D possibly TRBD1 on 5 matching bases. This CDR3 spans 13 amino acids. CDR1 is SGHNT and CDR2 is YYREEE in the germline V gene (reference sequence). Trimming pared 2 bases from V and 1 base from J, leaving 6 bases between. CDR3 region: CASSLDSNYGYTF. The CDR3 DNA is TGTGCCAGCAGCTTAGACAGTAACTATGGCTACACCTTC. Full variable domain (rest looked up from reference TRBV5-4 and TRBJ1-2): ETGVTQSPTHLIKTRGQQVTLRCSSQSGHNTVSWYQQALGQGPQFIFQYYREEENGRGNFPPRFSGLQFPNYSSELNVNALELDDSALYLCASSLDSNYGYTFGSGTRLTVV.

V and J are TRBV21-1 and TRBJ2-3; TRBD2, the table's D call, lacks a check against the DNA. TRBV21-1 is annotated as a pseudogene. The CDR3 contains 20 residues. CDR3 in amino acids: CASSKAITSGRALGTDTQYF. The CDR3 region has the DNA TGTGCCAGCAGCAAAGCTATAACCAGCGGGAGGGCCTTGGGCACAGATACGCAGTATTTT.